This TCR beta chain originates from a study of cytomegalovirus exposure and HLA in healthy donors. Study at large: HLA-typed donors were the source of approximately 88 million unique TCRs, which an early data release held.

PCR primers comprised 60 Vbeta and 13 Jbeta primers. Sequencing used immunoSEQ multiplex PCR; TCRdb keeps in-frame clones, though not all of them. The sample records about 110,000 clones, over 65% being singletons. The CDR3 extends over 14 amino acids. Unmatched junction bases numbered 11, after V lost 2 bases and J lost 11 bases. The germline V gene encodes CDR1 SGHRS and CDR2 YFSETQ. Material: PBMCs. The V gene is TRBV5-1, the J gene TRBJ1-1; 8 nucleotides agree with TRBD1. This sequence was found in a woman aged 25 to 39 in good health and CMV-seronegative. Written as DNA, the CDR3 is TGCGCCAGCAGCTTAGACCCAGGGGGCCGGAGTGCTTTCTTT. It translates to CASSLDPGGRSAFF.